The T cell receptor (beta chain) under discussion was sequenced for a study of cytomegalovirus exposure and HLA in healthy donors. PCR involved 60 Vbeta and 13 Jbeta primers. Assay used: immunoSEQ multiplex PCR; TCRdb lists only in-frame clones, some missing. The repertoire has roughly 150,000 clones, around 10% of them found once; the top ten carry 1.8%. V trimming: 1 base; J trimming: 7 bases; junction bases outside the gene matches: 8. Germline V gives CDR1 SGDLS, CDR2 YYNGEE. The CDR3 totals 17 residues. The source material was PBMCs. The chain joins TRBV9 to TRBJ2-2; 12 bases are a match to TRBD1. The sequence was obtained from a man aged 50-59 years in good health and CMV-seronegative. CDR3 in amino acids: CASSVLGTGGYGGELFF. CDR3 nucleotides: TGTGCCAGCAGCGTACTGGGGACAGGGGGCTATGGCGGGGAGCTGTTTTTT.